The entry below describes one TCR beta chain. The data were obtained in a study of cytomegalovirus exposure and HLA in healthy donors. Generated by immunoSEQ multiplex PCR, the TCRdb table keeps only in-frame clones and is missing some. This table has 200,000 or so clones, 75% to 95% appearing once. Germline loops: CDR1 SGHDT, CDR2 YYEEEE. The CDR3 has 15 residues. Trimming shortened V by 4 bases and J by 2 bases, and 12 bases separated the two germline ends. The clonotype originates from a woman under 30 in good health and CMV-seronegative. Specimen: PBMCs. The rearrangement uses TRBV5-6 and TRBJ1-4, with a tentative D call TRBD1 (6 bases). CDR3 DNA: TGTGCCAGCAGCCCAACAGGGAAGACTAATGAAAAACTGTTTTTT. Translating it yields CASSPTGKTNEKLFF. Combining the CDR3 with reference TRBV5-6 and TRBJ1-4 gives the whole variable domain DAGVTQSPTHLIKTRGQQVTLRCSPKSGHDTVSWYQQALGQGPQFIFQYYEEEERQRGNFPDRFSGHQFPNYSSELNVNALLLGDSALYLCASSPTGKTNEKLFFGSGTQLSVL.